The 28 T cell receptor beta chains below were found in one sample sequenced in a study of CD8+ T cells in alopecia areata. Sequencing templates came from extracted RNA that was reverse transcribed into cDNA. Data came from immunoSEQ multiplex PCR; TCRdb stores just in-frame clones and leaves some out. The sample lists some 200,000 clones; 50% to 60% were seen once. As for treatment: oral pan-JAK inhibitor, 5-10 mg twice daily. Specimen: CD4+ T cells sorted from blood, collected at week 4, from a patient treated with tofacitinib. The receptors here all came from a human donor with alopecia areata.

The V call is TRBV15, the J call TRBJ2-2; D might be TRBD1 (6 bases). The V end was cut by 1 base, the J end by 3 bases, with 12 bases between. Germline lookup yields CDR1 LNHNV and CDR2 YYDKDF (reference sequence). This CDR3 spans 16 amino acids. The CDR3 DNA sequence: TGTGCCACCAGCAGAGGGCGGACAGCCGACACCGGGGAGCTGTTTTTT. Its protein product is CATSRGRTADTGELFF.

V usage is TRBV25-1 and J usage is TRBJ2-6; no clear D gene. CDR3 length equals 14 residues. Deletions cut 2 bases from V and 2 bases from J, with 4 bases between. CDR1 and CDR2 (germline): MGHDK, SYGVNS. CDR3 nucleotides: TGTGCCAGCAGTGAAAACCCTGGGGCCAACGTCCTGACTTTC. It specifies CASSENPGANVLTF.

The chain has TRBV30 and TRBJ2-7, with 7 bases aligning to TRBD1. Germline trimming cut 1 base from V and 5 bases from J; bases unmatched to any gene: 11. The V gene's germline CDR1 is GTSNPN and CDR2 SVGIG (reference sequence). The length of the CDR3 is 15 residues. The CDR3 bases are TGTGCCTGGAGTGGGAAAAAACAGGGGAAGGACGAGCAGTACTTC. Residues: CAWSGKKQGKDEQYF.

V and J are TRBV30 and TRBJ2-1; the D gene is possibly TRBD1 (6 bases). The CDR3 runs to 11 residues. CDR1 GTSNPN and CDR2 SVGIG come from the germline V gene (reference sequence). The V end lost 1 base, the J end lost 16 bases, and 14 bases lay between the germline ends. CDR3 coding DNA: TGTGCCTGGAGTGCCGGGACACCGAGTTTCTTC. Translating gives CAWSAGTPSFF.

The gene calls are TRBV12-5 and TRBJ1-2; D call uncertain. The length of the CDR3 is 15 residues. Germline assignment: CDR1 LGHNT and CDR2 FRNRAP. The V end was cut by 1 base, the J end by 4 bases, with 13 bases between. The chain's CDR3 is CASGLATGGFYGYTF. The CDR3 coding sequence is TGTGCTAGTGGTTTGGCAACCGGAGGGTTCTATGGCTACACCTTC.

This clone was recorded a few times. DNA for the CDR3: TGTGCCTGGGGGCCCCTAGGACATAACTACGAGCAGTACTTC. Translation gives CAWGPLGHNYEQYF. V is TRBV30 and J is TRBJ2-7; the D gene is possibly TRBD1 (5 bases). The CDR3 spans 14 residues. The V and J ends lost 5 bases and 3 bases respectively, with 17 bases between them. Germline CDR1 reads GTSNPN; CDR2 reads SVGIG (reference sequence).

This chain links TRBV30 with TRBJ2-5, with 11 bases that match TRBD1. J lost 5 bases, V lost 3 bases, and 8 bases had no gene match. The germline CDR1 and CDR2 sequences are GTSNPN and SVGIG (reference sequence). The CDR3 runs to 15 residues. In DNA, the CDR3 is TGTGCCTGGAGCTCGGACAGGGGGCTTCGGGAGACCCAGTACTTC. As protein: CAWSSDRGLRETQYF.

This rearrangement joins TRBV30 to TRBJ2-7; D gene uncertain. Trimming took 4 bases from V and 0 from J, leaving 13 bases between them. The germline V gene has CDR1 GTSNPN and CDR2 SVGIG (reference sequence). The CDR3 extends over 14 amino acids. The CDR3 sequence: CAWTPHDGSYEQYF. CDR3 coding DNA: TGTGCCTGGACCCCCCACGACGGCTCCTACGAGCAGTACTTC. The full variable domain, its missing parts supplied by reference TRBV30 and TRBJ2-7, is SQTIHQWPATLVQPVGSPLSLECTVEGTSNPNLYWYRQAAGRGLQLLFYSVGIGQISSEVPQNLSASRPQDRQFILSSKKLLLSDSGFYLCAWTPHDGSYEQYFGPGTRLTVT.

The chain couples TRBV19 to TRBJ1-5, with D perhaps matching TRBD1 (5 bases). Germline V CDR1 and CDR2: LNHDA, SQIVND (reference sequence). The CDR3 extends over 13 amino acids. Trimming left V 5 bases short and J 6 bases short, with 11 bases between. The CDR3 region has the DNA TGTGCCAGTAGTGGGACGGGGCTTCAGCCCCAGCATTTT. Translated, it gives CASSGTGLQPQHF. The whole variable domain, filled in from reference TRBV19 and TRBJ1-5, reads DGGITQSPKYLFRKEGQNVTLSCEQNLNHDAMYWYRQDPGQGLRLIYYSQIVNDFQKGDIAEGYSVSREKKESFPLTVTSAQKNPTAFYLCASSGTGLQPQHFGDGTRLSIL.

V usage is TRBV2 and J usage is TRBJ2-2; maybe TRBD1 (6 bases). Germline-derived CDR1 and CDR2 are SNHLY and FYNNEI. The CDR3 is made up of 13 amino acids. The germline V and J ends were trimmed by 5 bases and 5 bases, with 9 bases remaining between them. The CDR3: CASSSQGTGELFF. CDR3 nucleotides: TGTGCCAGCAGTTCACAGGGAACCGGGGAGCTGTTTTTT.

This clone was counted only a few times. V usage is TRBV14 and J usage is TRBJ1-2, with 9 nucleotides matching TRBD1. Germline CDR1 SGHDN, CDR2 FVKESK. V lost 3 bases, J lost 4 bases, and 0 bases stayed unmatched. The length of the CDR3 is 13 residues. This CDR3 reads CASSQGQGYGYTF. CDR3 DNA sequence: TGTGCCAGCAGCCAGGGACAGGGCTATGGCTACACCTTC. Combining the CDR3 with reference TRBV14 and TRBJ1-2 gives the whole variable domain EAGVTQFPSHSVIEKGQTVTLRCDPISGHDNLYWYRRVMGKEIKFLLHFVKESKQDESGMPNNRFLAERTGGTYSTLKVQPAELEDSGVYFCASSQGQGYGYTFGSGTRLTVV.

This rearrangement joins TRBV30 to TRBJ1-3; D is unresolved. The CDR3 has 14 residues. Germline assignment: CDR1 GTSNPN and CDR2 SVGIG (reference sequence). V gave up 1 base and J gave up 4 bases, with 11 bases separating them. The DNA for the CDR3 is TGTGCCTGGAGTGACGGGGTACTGGGAAACACCATATATTTT. Translation: CAWSDGVLGNTIYF. The complete variable domain, with remaining parts taken from reference TRBV30 and TRBJ1-3, reads SQTIHQWPATLVQPVGSPLSLECTVEGTSNPNLYWYRQAAGRGLQLLFYSVGIGQISSEVPQNLSASRPQDRQFILSSKKLLLSDSGFYLCAWSDGVLGNTIYFGEGSWLTVV.

The count of this clone is one. This chain joins TRBV5-1 and TRBJ2-1; possible D gene TRBD2, 5 bases. V was cut by 2 bases and J by 9 bases, with 15 bases left in between. The CDR3 is 14 amino acids. The germline V gene has CDR1 SGHRS and CDR2 YFSETQ. Here the CDR3 reads CASSFGDSGAEQFF. CDR3 DNA: TGCGCCAGCAGCTTCGGGGATTCAGGAGCTGAGCAGTTCTTC.

This chain links TRBV28 with TRBJ1-6, with D unresolved. The length of the CDR3 is 12 residues. The germline V gene has CDR1 MDHEN and CDR2 SYDVKM. V dropped 7 bases and J dropped 6 bases, with 7 bases sitting between them. The CDR3 nucleotides are TGTGCCAGCAAAAGCGCTAATTCACCCCTCCACTTT. Its protein is CASKSANSPLHF.

The chain is built from TRBV5-4 and TRBJ1-2; D might be TRBD1 (5 bases). V was clipped by 4 bases and J by 5 bases, with 12 bases between them. The CDR3 is 13 amino acids. Per the germline V gene, CDR1 is SGHNT and CDR2 is YYREEE (reference sequence). The CDR3: CASSPRGEYGYTF. The CDR3 DNA reads TGTGCCAGCAGCCCCCGGGGGGAGTATGGCTACACCTTC.

This clone has a handful of counts. CDR3 residues: CASSFGGGVYGYTF. CDR3 coding DNA: TGTGCCAGCAGCTTTGGCGGAGGGGTGTATGGCTACACCTTC. The V and J genes are TRBV7-9 and TRBJ1-2, with D perhaps TRBD1 (5 bases). The germline V gene has CDR1 SEHNR and CDR2 FQNEAQ (reference sequence). CDR3 size: 14 residues. V was pared by 3 bases and J by 5 bases, with 13 bases between.

This rearrangement joins TRBV5-1 to TRBJ2-5; D is possibly TRBD1 or TRBD2 (5 bases each). Trimming took off 7 bases at V and 3 bases at J, with 19 bases between the two ends. Germline CDR1 reads SGHRS; CDR2 reads YFSETQ. This CDR3 has 15 amino acids. The CDR3 reads CASGKRGTREETQYF. The CDR3 DNA follows: TGCGCCAGCGGGAAGAGGGGAACACGGGAAGAGACCCAGTACTTC.

This chain joins TRBV7-8 and TRBJ1-5; 9 bases match TRBD1. V was pared by 4 bases and J by 6 bases, with 28 bases of the junction left unmatched. The V gene's germline CDR1 is SGHVS and CDR2 FQNEAQ. The CDR3 consists of 22 residues. CDR3 nucleotides: TGTGCCAGCAGCTCCTTTATGCTGCCGGGACAGGGTTCATCCGGGTATGGTCAGCCCCAGCATTTT. Protein product: CASSSFMLPGQGSSGYGQPQHF.

This rearrangement joins TRBV30 to TRBJ1-2; 9 nucleotides align to TRBD1. Germline CDR1 and CDR2: GTSNPN and SVGIG (reference sequence). V gave up 5 bases and J gave up 8 bases; unmatched junction bases: 15. This CDR3 has 15 amino acids. The CDR3 coding sequence is TGTGCCTGGGGGCCGGGACAGGGATATCTAAGCGGCTACACCTTC. Encoded protein: CAWGPGQGYLSGYTF.

A few counts support this clone. The CDR3 DNA reads TGTGCCAGCAGCCCCGGACAGGGGGCGAGTGGCGAGCAGTACTTC. Its translation: CASSPGQGASGEQYF. The rearrangement uses TRBV7-2 and TRBJ2-7, with 11 bases lining up with TRBD1. Germline V gene lookup returns CDR1 SGHTA and CDR2 FQGNSA. The CDR3 has 15 amino acids. Trimming cost V 5 bases and J 6 bases; bases outside gene matches: 9.

The gene calls are TRBV5-4 and TRBJ1-6, with TRBD1 matching 8 bases. The CDR3 length is 15 residues. In germline, CDR1 is SGHNT, CDR2 YYREEE (reference sequence). Trimming removed 3 bases from V and 7 bases from J; junction bases left unmatched: 6. The DNA for the CDR3 is TGTGCCAGCAGCTCGGACAGGGTTGGGAATTCACCCCTCCACTTT. Translation gives CASSSDRVGNSPLHF. The full variable domain, completed using reference TRBV5-4 and TRBJ1-6, is ETGVTQSPTHLIKTRGQQVTLRCSSQSGHNTVSWYQQALGQGPQFIFQYYREEENGRGNFPPRFSGLQFPNYSSELNVNALELDDSALYLCASSSDRVGNSPLHFGNGTRLTVT.

The chain recombines TRBV5-1 with TRBJ2-5, with D possibly TRBD1 on 6 matching bases. CDR3 length equals 13 residues. Between the trimmed V and J ends, which lost 4 bases and 5 bases, there was a span of 12 bases. Germline V CDR1 and CDR2: SGHRS, YFSETQ. CDR3: CASSTGTRETQYF. CDR3 in DNA: TGCGCCAGCAGCACCGGGACAAGGGAGACCCAGTACTTC.

The gene calls are TRBV5-1 and TRBJ2-7; D is possibly TRBD1 or TRBD2 (5 bases each). The germline gives CDR1 SGHRS, CDR2 YFSETQ. The ends were cut back, 4 bases at V and 4 bases at J, with 30 bases in the middle. The CDR3 spans 19 residues. The CDR3 loop reads CASSRHLLPGTSGGYEQYF. For the CDR3, the DNA is TGCGCCAGCAGCCGACACCTTCTACCAGGGACCAGTGGGGGTTACGAGCAGTACTTC.

This chain connects TRBV30 to TRBJ2-5; D call uncertain. The CDR3 has 13 amino acids. The V and J ends lost 5 bases and 0 bases respectively, with 10 bases between them. The V gene's germline CDR1 is GTSNPN and CDR2 SVGIG (reference sequence). The CDR3 protein is CAWADSYQETQYF. CDR3 sequence (DNA): TGTGCCTGGGCTGACTCCTACCAAGAGACCCAGTACTTC.

The chain recombines TRBV30 with TRBJ2-7, with a tentative D call TRBD1 (5 bases). V lost 0 bases to trimming and J lost 0 bases, with 12 bases between them. This CDR3 has 15 residues. Germline lookup yields CDR1 GTSNPN and CDR2 SVGIG (reference sequence). The CDR3 reads CAWSVGFDSSYEQYF. In DNA form, the CDR3 reads TGTGCCTGGAGTGTAGGGTTTGACAGCTCCTACGAGCAGTACTTC.

This clone is a singleton in its sample. The chain joins TRBV28 to TRBJ2-3; no definite D call. Germline V gene lookup returns CDR1 MDHEN and CDR2 SYDVKM. Trimming shortened V by 3 bases and J by 2 bases, and 9 bases separated the two germline ends. The CDR3 totals 14 residues. The CDR3 protein is CASSLPRNTDTQYF. The CDR3 DNA is TGTGCCAGCAGTTTGCCCAGAAACACAGATACGCAGTATTTT.

The rearrangement joins TRBV27 to TRBJ2-4; D is undetermined. Between the trimmed V and J ends, which lost 0 bases and 1 base, there was a span of 16 bases. Germline CDR1 and CDR2: MNHEY and SMNVEV (reference sequence). CDR3 size: 18 residues. CDR3 nucleotides: TGTGCCAGCAGTTTATCGAGCTCTTGGGCCCGGGCCAAAAACATTCAGTACTTC. Protein sequence: CASSLSSSWARAKNIQYF.

This clone was picked up a small number of times. V is TRBV5-5 and J is TRBJ2-7; TRBD1 is a possible D gene (5 bases). The germline V and J ends were trimmed by 6 bases and 1 base, with 11 bases remaining between them. The CDR3 loop spans 13 amino acids. Germline V CDR1 and CDR2: SGHKS, YYEKEE (reference sequence). The CDR3 region is CASIPTGSYEQYF. CDR3 coding DNA: TGTGCCAGCATCCCCACAGGATCCTACGAGCAGTACTTC.